A selection of T cell receptor beta chains follows, all from one sample in a study of T cells after yellow fever vaccination. One entry per CDR3 protein, called by TCRdb with MiXCR from the 5' RACE reads. There are 450,000 to 600,000 distinct CDR3 sequences in the sample; approximately 12% occur only once, and more than 13% lies in the top ten. The specimen was PBMCs, collected on the day of the yellow fever booster vaccination. The receptors were gathered from a man aged 25-45 years who received the YFV17D yellow fever vaccine. Both conserved end residues are part of each CDR3. A D gene is named only where the DNA matches it firmly. Size tells how often a clone was seen (once, few, many) or the class of an expanded clone, and some rows leave it out.

>TRBJ2-7|TRBD1|TRBV20-1|.
TGCTGTGCTAGAGATCGAGGACAGGGGTTGGTATCCTACGAGCAGTACTTC
CCARDRGQGLVSYEQYF
>TRBJ2-7|TRBD1|TRBV27|.
TGTGCCAGCAGTTTTTGGGACAGGAGTAACTACGAGCAGTACTTC
CASSFWDRSNYEQYF
>TRBJ2-3|.|TRBV4-3|.
TGCGCCAGCAGCCAAGGGGCGTGGACTAGCACAGATACGCAGTATTTT
CASSQGAWTSTDTQYF
>TRBJ2-7|TRBD2|TRBV7-6|few
TGTGCCAGCAGCGCCCTAGCGGGAGTCGCCTACGAGCAGTACTTC
CASSALAGVAYEQYF
>TRBJ2-7|TRBD2|TRBV18|few
TGTGCCAGCTCACCACCCCGGCTAGCGGGAGGGCCTGGCGAGCAGTACTTC
CASSPPRLAGGPGEQYF
>TRBJ2-7|.|TRBV10-3|.
TGTGCCATCAGTGAAGAGGCCTACGAGCAGTACTTC
CAISEEAYEQYF
>TRBJ2-7|.|TRBV11-2|once
TGTGCCAGCAGCTTAGTCCCCAAGGGTCGGCAGTACTTC
CASSLVPKGRQYF
>TRBJ2-3|TRBD1|TRBV27|.
TGTGCCGGCAGTACACCGGGACAGAGATACTCAGATACGCAGTATTTT
CAGSTPGQRYSDTQYF
>TRBJ2-6|TRBD1|TRBV3-1|few
TGTGCCAGCAGCCAAGATCGGGGGACAGGTTCTGGGGCCAACGTCCTGACTTTC
CASSQDRGTGSGANVLTF
>TRBJ2-7|.|TRBV7-8|few
TGTGCCAGCAGGGCCAGGTCGGGGCCCCTCTCCTACGAGCAGTACTTC
CASRARSGPLSYEQYF
>TRBJ2-1|TRBD1|TRBV20-1|many
TGCAGTGCAACAACCGGGACAGGGGGCAACAATGAGCAGTTCTTC
CSATTGTGGNNEQFF
>TRBJ2-4|.|TRBV20-1|few
TGCAGTGCGGCGGGACCCCCAATGGACATTCAGTACTTC
CSAAGPPMDIQYF
>TRBJ2-5|.|TRBV20-1|few
TGCAGTGCAGTTAAAAACCAAGAGACCCAGTACTTC
CSAVKNQETQYF
>TRBJ2-2|TRBD1|TRBV12-3/TRBV12-4|many
TGTGCCAGCAGTTCACAGGGGGTAGGCACCGGGGAGCTGTTTTTT
CASSSQGVGTGELFF
>TRBJ2-3|TRBD1|TRBV10-3|many
TGTGCCATCAGGGGACAGGGTACAGATACGCAGTATTTT
CAIRGQGTDTQYF
>TRBJ2-1|TRBD2|TRBV7-2|.
TGTGCCAGCAGCAGGAGCGGGAGGACCTACAATGAGCAGTTCTTC
CASSRSGRTYNEQFF
>TRBJ2-7|.|TRBV5-6|.
TGTGCCAGCAGCTTGGTCTCAGGAGGGGAGCAGTACTTC
CASSLVSGGEQYF
>TRBJ1-1|.|TRBV4-2|few
TGTGCCAGCAGCCAAGTGGGGCTTCGGGGGCGCATTGGAACTGAAGCTTTCTTT
CASSQVGLRGRIGTEAFF
>TRBJ2-1|.|TRBV18|many
TGTGCCAGCTCGCAGACGGGGTACAATGAGCAGTTCTTC
CASSQTGYNEQFF
>TRBJ2-1|.|TRBV9|few
TGTGCCAGCAGCGTAGGGGCTAGCGCCGGCAATGAGCAGTTCTTC
CASSVGASAGNEQFF
>TRBJ2-3|.|TRBV5-1|.
TGCGCCAGCAGCTTGGCTAACAGGGGGGGCGATACGCAGTATTTT
CASSLANRGGDTQYF
>TRBJ1-5|.|TRBV7-9|.
TGTGCCAGCAGCCCCGATTATAGCAATCAGCCCCAGCATTTT
CASSPDYSNQPQHF
>TRBJ2-1|.|TRBV5-1|.
TGCGCCAGCAGATCAGCCGGAGGGGCTGAGCAGTTCTTC
CASRSAGGAEQFF
>TRBJ2-5|.|TRBV7-9|.
TGTGCCAGCAGACCCCCGCGCTTGAGCGGGCAGGAGGAGACCCAGTACTTC
CASRPPRLSGQEETQYF
>TRBJ2-1|.|TRBV2|few
TGTGCCAGCAACGGGCATGGGGTGAGCTCCTACAATGAGCAGTTCTTC
CASNGHGVSSYNEQFF
>TRBJ2-4|.|TRBV7-2|.
TGTGCCAGCAGCTTAGGGGGGGCACTGAACATTCAGTACTTC
CASSLGGALNIQYF
>TRBJ2-3|TRBD2|TRBV5-1|few
TGCGCCAGCGGGGGACTAGCGCAAGATACGCAGTATTTT
CASGGLAQDTQYF
>TRBJ2-1|TRBD2|TRBV20-1|.
TGCAGTGTAAAACTAGCGGGAGGTAGAGGGTACAATGAGCAGTTCTTC
CSVKLAGGRGYNEQFF
>TRBJ2-2|.|TRBV14|few
TGTGCCAGCAGCCAAGGTTGGCCAAGCACCGGGGAGCTGTTTTTT
CASSQGWPSTGELFF
>TRBJ2-5|.|TRBV7-9|few
TGTGCCAGCAGGGGGCTAGCGTCTTACCAAGAGACCCAGTACTTC
CASRGLASYQETQYF
>TRBJ2-5|.|TRBV5-1|.
TGCGCCAGCAGCTTGGCCAGGGAAAGGGTAGAGACCCAGTACTTC
CASSLARERVETQYF
>TRBJ1-1|.|TRBV15|.
TGTGCCACCAGCAGCCGTACGACAGCTGCTTTGAACACTGAAGCTTTCTTT
CATSSRTTAALNTEAFF
>TRBJ2-5|TRBD2|TRBV29-1|few
TGCAGCGTCCGACCGGGGGGGCAAGAGACCCAGTACTTC
CSVRPGGQETQYF
>TRBJ2-2|TRBD2|TRBV4-3|.
TGCGCCAGCAGCCAAGATGAGCGGGAGTCAGGGACCGGGGAGCTGTTTTTT
CASSQDERESGTGELFF
>TRBJ2-2|.|TRBV5-1|.
TGCGCCAGCAGCCGCCGGACTGTCACCGGGGAGCTGTTTTTT
CASSRRTVTGELFF
>TRBJ2-1|.|TRBV15|.
TGTGCCACCAGCAGAGGGGGACTGGTCTCCTACAATGAGCAGTTCTTC
CATSRGGLVSYNEQFF
>TRBJ2-3|.|TRBV18|.
TGTGCCAGCTCACCAGTTAGCGGCGGCACAGATACGCAGTATTTT
CASSPVSGGTDTQYF
>TRBJ1-5|.|TRBV11-2|.
TGTGCCAGCAGCTTGATCGCAGGTTCCAATCAGCCCCAGCATTTT
CASSLIAGSNQPQHF
>TRBJ2-2|TRBD2|TRBV6-1|.
TGTGCCAGCAGTGGGCGGGGGGGCGCGAACACCGGGGAGCTGTTTTTT
CASSGRGGANTGELFF
>TRBJ2-7|TRBD2|TRBV4-2|.
TGTGCCAGCAGCCGTGAGCGGGAACTTTTTTACGAGCAGTACTTC
CASSRERELFYEQYF
>TRBJ2-3|TRBD2|TRBV7-2|.
TGTGCCAGCAGCTTGGGCCCTAGCGGGAGTGTTACAGATACGCAGTATTTT
CASSLGPSGSVTDTQYF
>TRBJ2-3|.|TRBV12-3/TRBV12-4|few
TGTGCCAGCACCGCAGTTCCCCTGACAGATACGCAGTATTTT
CASTAVPLTDTQYF
>TRBJ2-3|TRBD2|TRBV28|many
TGTGCCAGCAGCTCGAGGGGAGGGACAGATACGCAGTATTTT
CASSSRGGTDTQYF
>TRBJ1-1|.|TRBV4-3|few
TGCGCCAGCAGGGACAGAGGAGACACTGAAGCTTTCTTT
CASRDRGDTEAFF
>TRBJ2-7|.|TRBV2|few
TGTGCCAGCACCACAGGGTACGAGCAGTACTTC
CASTTGYEQYF
>TRBJ2-7|TRBD2|TRBV27|few
TGTGCCAGCAGTTTGCCGGGACTATACTACGAGCAGTACTTC
CASSLPGLYYEQYF
>TRBJ2-6|.|TRBV19|few
TGTGCCAGTAGCTTTACTAGTGCAGGGGCCAACGTCCTGACTTTC
CASSFTSAGANVLTF
>TRBJ2-7|.|TRBV7-9|.
TGTGCCAGCAGCCAAGCTCAGGGCCCCTACGAGCAGTACTTC
CASSQAQGPYEQYF
>TRBJ2-2|.|TRBV30|few
TGTGCCTGGAGTGTGGACCCCGGGGAGCTGTTTTTT
CAWSVDPGELFF
>TRBJ1-4|TRBD1|TRBV4-3|.
TGCGCCAGCAGCCAAGAAACATCCAGGGGGCTGTTTTTT
CASSQETSRGLFF
>TRBJ2-3|.|TRBV9|few
TGTGCCAGCAGCCCCTCAACTGGGGATACGCAGTATTTT
CASSPSTGDTQYF